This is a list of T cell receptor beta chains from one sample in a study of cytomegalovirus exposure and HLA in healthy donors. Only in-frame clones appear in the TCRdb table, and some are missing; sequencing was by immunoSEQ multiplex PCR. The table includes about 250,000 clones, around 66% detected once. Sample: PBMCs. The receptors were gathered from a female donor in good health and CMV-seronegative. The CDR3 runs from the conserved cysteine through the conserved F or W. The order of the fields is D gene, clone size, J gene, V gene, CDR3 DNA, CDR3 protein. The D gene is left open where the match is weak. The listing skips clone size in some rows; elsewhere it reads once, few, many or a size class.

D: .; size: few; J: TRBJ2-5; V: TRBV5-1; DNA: TGCGCCAGCAGCCCGCCAAATTTTGGCGGCCAAGAGACCCAGTACTTC; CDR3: CASSPPNFGGQETQYF
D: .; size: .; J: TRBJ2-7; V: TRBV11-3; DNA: TGTGCCAGCAGCTTAAGAAAGATTGGGGGCACCTACGATCAGTACTTC; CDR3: CASSLRKIGGTYDQYF
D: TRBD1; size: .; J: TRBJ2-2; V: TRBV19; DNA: TGTGCCAGTAGTAACTCGGGGGACAGGGCAGACACCGGGGAGCTGTTTTTT; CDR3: CASSNSGDRADTGELFF
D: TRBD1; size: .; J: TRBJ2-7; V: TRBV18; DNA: TGTGCCAGCTCCCGGACAGGGGATGGCCCTCGCGAGCAGTACTTC; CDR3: CASSRTGDGPREQYF
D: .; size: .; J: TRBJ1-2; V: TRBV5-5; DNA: TGTGCCAGCAGCTTGAGTGTTGGGATGGGGAGAGATGGCTACACCTTC; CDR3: CASSLSVGMGRDGYTF
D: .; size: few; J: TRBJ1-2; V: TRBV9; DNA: TGTGCCAGCAGCGTAGTGGGTCAGGGGAACTATGGCTACACCTTC; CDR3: CASSVVGQGNYGYTF
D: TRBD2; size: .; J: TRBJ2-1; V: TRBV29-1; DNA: TGCAGCGTTGAAGCCGGGACTAGCGGGTCCTACAATGAGCAGTTCTTC; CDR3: CSVEAGTSGSYNEQFF
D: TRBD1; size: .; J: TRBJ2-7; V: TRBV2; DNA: TGTGCCAGCAGTGAACGACAGGGGGGATACGAGCAGTACTTC; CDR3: CASSERQGGYEQYF
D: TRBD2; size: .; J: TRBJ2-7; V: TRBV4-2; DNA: TGTGCCAGCAGCCTCGGACTAGACACCTACGAGCAGTACTTC; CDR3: CASSLGLDTYEQYF
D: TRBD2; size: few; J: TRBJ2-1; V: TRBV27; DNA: TGTGCCGTCGGGAGGGGCAATGAGCAGTTCTTC; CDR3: CAVGRGNEQFF
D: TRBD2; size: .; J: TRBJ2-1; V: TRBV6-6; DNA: TGTGCCAGCAGAAGACTAGCGGGAGGGTCCTACAATGAGCAGTTCTTC; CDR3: CASRRLAGGSYNEQFF
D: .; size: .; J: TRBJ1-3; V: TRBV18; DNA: TGTGCCAGCTCACCTACGTCGGACAGCTATTCGACTGGAAACACCATATATTTT; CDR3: CASSPTSDSYSTGNTIYF
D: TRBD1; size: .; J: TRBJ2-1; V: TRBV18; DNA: TGTGCCAGCTCAACCATCGGGACAGGCGATGAGCAGTTCTTC; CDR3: CASSTIGTGDEQFF
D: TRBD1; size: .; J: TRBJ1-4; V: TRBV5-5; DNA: TGTGCCAGCAGCCCACAGGGGGCTACTAATGAAAAACTGTTTTTT; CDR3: CASSPQGATNEKLFF
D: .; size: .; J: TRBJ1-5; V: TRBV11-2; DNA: TGTGCCAGCAGCTTGAGTGATAATCAGCCCCAGCATTTT; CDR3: CASSLSDNQPQHF
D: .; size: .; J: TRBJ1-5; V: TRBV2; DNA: TGTGCCAGCGCCCGTCAGAATCAGCCCCAGCATTTT; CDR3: CASARQNQPQHF
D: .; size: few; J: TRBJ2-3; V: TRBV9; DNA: TGTGCCAGCAGCGTAGCCGGGAGAACCACAGATACGCAGTATTTT; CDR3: CASSVAGRTTDTQYF
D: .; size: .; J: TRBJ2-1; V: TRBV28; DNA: TGTGCCAGCGCCACCCGTTTAGCCTACAATGAGCAGTTCTTC; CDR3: CASATRLAYNEQFF
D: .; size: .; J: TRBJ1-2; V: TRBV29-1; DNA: TGCAGCGTTGCCATTTCGTGGGGGACAGGCTACACCTTC; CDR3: CSVAISWGTGYTF
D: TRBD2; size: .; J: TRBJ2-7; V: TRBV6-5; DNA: TGTGCCAGCAGCCCCGGGACTAGGAGTTCCTACGAGCAGTACTTC; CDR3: CASSPGTRSSYEQYF
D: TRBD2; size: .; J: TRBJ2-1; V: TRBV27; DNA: TGTGCCAGCAGTTTATCAACTAGCGGATCCTACAATGAGCAGTTCTTC; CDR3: CASSLSTSGSYNEQFF
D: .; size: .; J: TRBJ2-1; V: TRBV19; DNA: TGTGCCAGTAGTATGGGGACTCTCAATGAGCAGTTCTTC; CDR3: CASSMGTLNEQFF
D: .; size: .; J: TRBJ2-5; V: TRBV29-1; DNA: TGCAGCGTGCGACTAGAACGTGAGACCCAGTACTTC; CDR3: CSVRLERETQYF
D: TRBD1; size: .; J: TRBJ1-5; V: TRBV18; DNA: TGTGCCAGCTCCGGACAGGGCGCGGGGCCCCAGCATTTT; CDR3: CASSGQGAGPQHF
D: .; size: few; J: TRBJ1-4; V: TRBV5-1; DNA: TGCGCCAGCAGCTTGACCGCAGGGCGTAATGAAAAACTGTTTTTT; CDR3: CASSLTAGRNEKLFF
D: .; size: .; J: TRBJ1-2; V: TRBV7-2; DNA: TGTGCCAGCAGCTTAGCGGGCCGGGGACACCGCTATGGCTACACCTTC; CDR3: CASSLAGRGHRYGYTF
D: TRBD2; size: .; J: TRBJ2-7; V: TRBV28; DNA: TGTGCCAGCAGCTTCTCAGGAGGGGGTAGCGGGAGGCGGAACGAGCAGTACTTC; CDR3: CASSFSGGGSGRRNEQYF
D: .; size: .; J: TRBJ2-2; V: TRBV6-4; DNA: TGTGCCAGCAGTGAGAGCCCCCAGGCCGGGGAGCTGTTTTTT; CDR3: CASSESPQAGELFF
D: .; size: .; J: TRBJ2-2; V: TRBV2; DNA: TGTGCCAATGCGGTAGACGCGAACACCGGGGAGCTGTTTTTT; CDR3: CANAVDANTGELFF
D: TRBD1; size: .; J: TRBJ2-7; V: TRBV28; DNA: TGTGCCAGCACAGGACAGGTTTACTACGAGCAGTACTTC; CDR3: CASTGQVYYEQYF
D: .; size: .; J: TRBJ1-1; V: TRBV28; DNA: TGTGCCAGCGACAATAAAAGTGAAGCTTTCTTT; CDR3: CASDNKSEAFF
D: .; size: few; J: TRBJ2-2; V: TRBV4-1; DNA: TGCGCCAGCAGCCAAGAGCCCAGGGCGACCGGGGAGCTGTTTTTT; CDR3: CASSQEPRATGELFF
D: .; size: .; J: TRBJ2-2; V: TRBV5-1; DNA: TGCGCCAGCAGCTTGGACCCCAGGGATACCGGGGAGCTGTTTTTT; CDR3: CASSLDPRDTGELFF
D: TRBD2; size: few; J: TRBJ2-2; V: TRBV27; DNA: TGTGCCAGCAGTTTTCAGCGAGCGGGAAACACCGGGGAGCTGTTTTTT; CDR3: CASSFQRAGNTGELFF
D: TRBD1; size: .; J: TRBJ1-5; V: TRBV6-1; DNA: TGTGCCAGCAGTGAAGTAAGGGGACAGGGGAGGCAGCCCCAGCATTTT; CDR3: CASSEVRGQGRQPQHF
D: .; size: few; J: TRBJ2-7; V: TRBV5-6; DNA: TGTGCCAGCAGCCGACAGTCCTACGAGCAGTACTTC; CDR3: CASSRQSYEQYF
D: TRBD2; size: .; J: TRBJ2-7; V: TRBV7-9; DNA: TGTGCCAGCAGCTATACATGGACTAGCGGGAGGGTTTTCTCCTACGAGCAGTACTTC; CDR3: CASSYTWTSGRVFSYEQYF
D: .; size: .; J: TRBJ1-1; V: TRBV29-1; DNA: TGCAGCGCTGGACGGTCTCAGGGCACTGAAGCTTTCTTT; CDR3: CSAGRSQGTEAFF
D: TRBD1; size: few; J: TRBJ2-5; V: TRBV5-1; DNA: TGCGCCAGCAGCTCGGGACAGCTCCAAGAGACCCAGTACTTC; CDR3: CASSSGQLQETQYF
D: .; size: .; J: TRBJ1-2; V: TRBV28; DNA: TGTGCCAGCAGTTTACCGGGACACCTCCGTAAAGGAGGCTACACCTTC; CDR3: CASSLPGHLRKGGYTF
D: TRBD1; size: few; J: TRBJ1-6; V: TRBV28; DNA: TGTGCCAGCAGTGAGACAGGGGGCGGCGACCCCTCACCCCTCCACTTT; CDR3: CASSETGGGDPSPLHF
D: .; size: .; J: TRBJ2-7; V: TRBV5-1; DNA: TGCGCCAGCAGCTTGGCGGGTGTGAGCTCCTACGAGCAGTACTTC; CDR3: CASSLAGVSSYEQYF
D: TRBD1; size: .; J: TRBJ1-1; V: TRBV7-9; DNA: TGTGCCAGCAGTCAGACAGGGGGCGTCTCTGAAGCTTTCTTT; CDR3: CASSQTGGVSEAFF
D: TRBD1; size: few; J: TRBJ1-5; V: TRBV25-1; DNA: TGTGCCAGCAGTGGGAGGGGAAGGACAGGGGGTGCTAATCAGCCCCAGCATTTT; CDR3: CASSGRGRTGGANQPQHF
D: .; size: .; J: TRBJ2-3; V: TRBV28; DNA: TGTGCCAGCAGTTTATCTGATACGCAGTATTTT; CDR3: CASSLSDTQYF
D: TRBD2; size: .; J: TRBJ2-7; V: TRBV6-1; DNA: TGTGCCAGCAGTGAAGCCGGGAGGGGGATAATGAACTCCTACGAGCAGTACTTC; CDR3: CASSEAGRGIMNSYEQYF
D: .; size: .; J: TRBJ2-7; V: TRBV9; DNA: TGTGCCAGCAGCGTAGCCCCCCAGACAGAGTACGAGCAGTACTTC; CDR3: CASSVAPQTEYEQYF
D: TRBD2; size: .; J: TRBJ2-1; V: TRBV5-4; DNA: TGTGCCAGCAGCTTGGGTGGGACTAGCTCCTACAATGAGCAGTTCTTC; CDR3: CASSLGGTSSYNEQFF
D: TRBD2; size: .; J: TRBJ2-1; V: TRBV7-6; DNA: TGTGCCAGCAGATTAACTAGCGGCGCTAACAATGAGCAGTTCTTC; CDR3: CASRLTSGANNEQFF
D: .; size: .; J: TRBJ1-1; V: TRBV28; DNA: TGTGCCAGCAGAAGGGACACGGGGGGTACTGAAGCTTTCTTT; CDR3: CASRRDTGGTEAFF
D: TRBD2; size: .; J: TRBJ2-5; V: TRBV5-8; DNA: TGTGCCAGCAGCGGTGAGGCTCTAGCGGAAGAGACCCAGTACTTC; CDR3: CASSGEALAEETQYF
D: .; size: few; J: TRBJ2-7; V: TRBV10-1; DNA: TGCGCCAGTTCGACTATTTCCTACGAGCAGTACTTC; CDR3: CASSTISYEQYF